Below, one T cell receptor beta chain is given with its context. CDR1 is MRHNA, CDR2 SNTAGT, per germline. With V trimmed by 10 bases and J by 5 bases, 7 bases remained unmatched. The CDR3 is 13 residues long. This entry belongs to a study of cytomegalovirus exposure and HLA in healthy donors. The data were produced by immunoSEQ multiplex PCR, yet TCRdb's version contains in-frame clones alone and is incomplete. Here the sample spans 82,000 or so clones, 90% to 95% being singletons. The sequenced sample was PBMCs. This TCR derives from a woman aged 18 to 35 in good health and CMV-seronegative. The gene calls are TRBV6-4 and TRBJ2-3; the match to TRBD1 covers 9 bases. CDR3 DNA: TGTGCCACCCGGGACAGGGCTGGAGATACGCAGTATTTT. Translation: CATRDRAGDTQYF.